The next 7 T cell receptor beta chains were all read from a single sample in a study of tumor-infiltrating lymphocytes in primary liver carcinoma. Unsorted bulk tissue, about 17-33 mg of it, served as the source for co-extraction of RNA and DNA. With roughly 0.5 ug total RNA as template and a constant-region primer, TCR beta cDNA was made. TCR beta libraries came from three nested multiplex PCR rounds using slightly modified ARM-PCR. Two initial PCR rounds of approximately 10 cycles each paired TRBV1-TRBV30 forward primers with a C-beta reverse primer. TCRdb analysed the multiplex PCR reads with MiXCR anew, one entry per CDR3 protein. The repertoire holds tens of thousands of distinct CDR3 sequences, around 70% seen once, with roughly 19% in the top ten. The sample taken for sequencing was liver tumor tissue from sampling region 1. Documented subset: tumor region T1, superior pole. The receptors originated from a man aged 35-49 years with primary liver carcinoma and hepatitis B virus infection.

Remarks on this clonotype: A junction boundary mismatches the germline segment, possibly from a read error. The rearrangement uses TRBV4-2 and TRBJ2-5, with D unclear. This CDR3 has 15 residues. The germline V gene has CDR1 LGHNA and CDR2 YNFKEQ. The CDR3 nucleotides read TGTGCCAGCAGCCAAGATAGACCGCCTCAGGAGACCCGGTACTTC. Protein product: CASSQDRPPQETRYF.

With regard to this clonotype: An end of the junction differs from the germline gene, which may be a read error. The V gene is TRBV6-5, the J gene TRBJ2-3; 8 bases are shared with TRBD1. CDR1 is MNHEY and CDR2 is SVGAGI in the germline V gene. The CDR3 runs to 15 residues. CDR3: CAIRPGTGIHDTHYF. CDR3 coding DNA: TGTGCCATCAGACCCGGGACAGGCATTCACGATACGCACTATTTT.

This clonotype was counted once. One junction end disagrees with the germline gene, perhaps due to a read error. V is TRBV7-8 and J is TRBJ2-1; tentatively, D is TRBD2 (6 bases). The CDR3 is 13 residues long. Germline values: CDR1 SGHVS, CDR2 FQNEAQ. The CDR3 loop reads CASGHQGGAERSF. In DNA, the CDR3 is TGTGCCAGCGGTCACCAAGGAGGGGCTGAGCGGTCCTTC.

A note on this clonotype: Its ends do not fully match the called genes, so a read error is possible. V and J are TRBV10-3 and TRBJ1-5; D is ambiguous. Germline values: CDR1 ENHRY, CDR2 SYGVKD. CDR3 length equals 14 residues. The CDR3 here is CAVSESSNSQPQHF. CDR3 in DNA: TGTGCCGTCAGTGAGTCGTCGAACAGTCAGCCCCAGCATTTC.

CDR3 nucleotides: TGTGCCAGCACGAGGGGCAGGAGCACAGATACGCAGTATTTT. It codes for CASTRGRSTDTQYF. The chain joins TRBV6-1 to TRBJ2-3; the D gene could be TRBD1 or TRBD2 (5 bases each). Germline CDR1 reads MNHNS; CDR2 reads SASEGT. The CDR3 is made up of 14 amino acids. Trimming removed 7 bases from V and 0 bases from J, with 11 bases in between.

In regard to this clonotype: This may stem from a read error, because a much larger clone lies one nucleotide away. The chain is built from TRBV6-1 and TRBJ1-1; D is uncertain. Germline loops: CDR1 MNHNS, CDR2 SASEGT. The CDR3 is made up of 14 amino acids. CDR3 residues: CASSEYEGFTEASF. For the CDR3, the DNA is TGTGCCAGCAGTGAATATGAGGGATTCACTGAAGCTTCCTTT.

Remarks on this clonotype: Possible read error: a much larger clone is one base away. The J gene is TRBJ1-2, the V gene TRBV20-1; the D gene is possibly TRBD1 (6 bases). The CDR3 runs 14 residues. Germline CDR1 is DFQATT and CDR2 is SNEGSKA (reference sequence). CDR3 amino acids: CCAGGTPPNYGYTF. The DNA for the CDR3 is TGCTGTGCTGGCGGGACACCACCAAACTATGGCTACACCTTC.